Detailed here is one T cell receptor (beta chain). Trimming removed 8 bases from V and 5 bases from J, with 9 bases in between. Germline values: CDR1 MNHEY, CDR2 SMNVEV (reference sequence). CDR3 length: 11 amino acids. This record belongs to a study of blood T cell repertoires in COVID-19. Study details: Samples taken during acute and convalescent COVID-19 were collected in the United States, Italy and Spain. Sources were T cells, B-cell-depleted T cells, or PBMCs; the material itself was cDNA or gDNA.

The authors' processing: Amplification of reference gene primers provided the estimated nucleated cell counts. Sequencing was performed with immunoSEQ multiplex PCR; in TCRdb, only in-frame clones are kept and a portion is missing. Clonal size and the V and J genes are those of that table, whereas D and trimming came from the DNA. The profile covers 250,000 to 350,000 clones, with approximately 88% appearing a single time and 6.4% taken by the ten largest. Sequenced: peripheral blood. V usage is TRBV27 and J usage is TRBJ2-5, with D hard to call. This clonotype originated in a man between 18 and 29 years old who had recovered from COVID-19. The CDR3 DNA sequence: TGTGCCAGCGCGGTTGGGGAGACCCAGTACTTC. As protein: CASAVGETQYF.